These 30 T cell receptor beta chains were sequenced from one sample in a study of blood T cell repertoires in COVID-19 (TCRdb year 2020). Library preparation used the immunoSEQ multiplex PCR assay. TCRdb limited this immuneACCESS table to in-frame rearrangements with V and J called. A share of clones is missing; checked studies link under half to unresolved V genes, and the rest is unexplained. The sample records 95,000 to 120,000 clones, approximately 90% of which are singletons. The top ten constitute about 4.5% of the sample. Sequencing was carried out using peripheral blood. The receptors originated from a woman aged 45-65 years with acute or convalescent COVID-19.

J is TRBJ1-6 and V is TRBV25-1; D is perhaps TRBD1 (6 bases). V was shortened by 2 bases and J by 9 bases, with 8 bases between the two germline ends. Looked up from germline, CDR1 is MGHDK and CDR2 is SYGVNS. The CDR3 has 13 residues. The chain's CDR3 is CASSETRGSPLHF. The DNA for the CDR3 is TGTGCCAGCAGTGAAACCAGGGGTTCACCCCTCCACTTT. The whole variable domain, filled in from reference TRBV25-1 and TRBJ1-6, reads EADIYQTPRYLVIGTGKKITLECSQTMGHDKMYWYQQDPGMELHLIHYSYGVNSTEKGDLSSESTVSRIRTEHFPLTLESARPSHTSQYLCASSETRGSPLHFGNGTRLTVT.

This chain uses TRBV24-1 with TRBJ2-5; TRBD2 matches at 10 bases. This CDR3 is 15 amino acids long. Trimming removed 7 bases from V and 2 bases from J; junction bases left unmatched: 6. The germline gives CDR1 KGHDR, CDR2 SFDVKD. DNA for the CDR3: TGTGCCACCAGCGATCAAGCGGGGGGGCAAGAGACCCAGTACTTC. Translated, it gives CATSDQAGGQETQYF.

This chain uses TRBV6-5 with TRBJ1-1; D is ambiguous. CDR3 length equals 15 residues. Trimming removed 11 bases at V and 2 bases at J, with 21 bases between. Germline V gene lookup returns CDR1 MNHEY and CDR2 SVGAGI. The CDR3 protein is CALAALQEGNTEAFF. CDR3 sequence (DNA): TGTGCCCTAGCCGCGCTCCAGGAAGGAAACACTGAAGCTTTCTTT.

The V and J genes are TRBV11-2 and TRBJ2-3; 10 bases are a match to TRBD2. This CDR3 region has 14 residues. In germline, CDR1 is SGHAT, CDR2 FQNNGV. V lost 4 bases and J lost 7; bases outside the gene matches: 5. The chain's CDR3 is CASSSRTSGNTQYF. Written as DNA, the CDR3 is TGTGCCAGCAGCTCCCGGACTAGCGGAAATACGCAGTATTTT.

The CDR3 spells CSANRGTQYF. The CDR3 DNA reads as TGCAGTGCTAACCGGGGGACCCAGTACTTC. The chain employs TRBV20-1 and TRBJ2-5, with D maybe TRBD2 (5 bases). This CDR3 spans 10 amino acids. The V end lost 4 bases, the J end lost 7 bases, and 7 bases lay between the germline ends. Germline loops: CDR1 DFQATT, CDR2 SNEGSKA (reference sequence).

This rearrangement joins TRBV4-3 to TRBJ2-5, with 7 bases that match TRBD2. From germline, CDR1 is LGHNA and CDR2 YSLEER. V was clipped by 4 bases and J by 9 bases; unmatched bases: 14. This CDR3 is built from 15 residues. CDR3 coding DNA: TGCGCCAGCAGCCCTTCCCGGGACTACCCAAGCGCCCAGTACTTC. Amino acids: CASSPSRDYPSAQYF.

The J gene is TRBJ2-1, the V gene TRBV7-9; no clear D. The CDR3 is 11 residues long. Germline V gives CDR1 SEHNR, CDR2 FQNEAQ (reference sequence). The germline V and J ends were trimmed by 6 bases and 9 bases, with 9 bases remaining between them. CDR3 sequence (DNA): TGTGCCAGCAGTCCTAGTGGTGAGCAGTTCTTC. It encodes CASSPSGEQFF.

This chain uses TRBV19 with TRBJ1-5, with D possibly matching TRBD1 (6 bases). The CDR3 has 15 residues. With 4 bases removed from V and 4 bases from J, the gap between germline ends came to 14 bases. The V gene's germline CDR1 is LNHDA and CDR2 SQIVND (reference sequence). The CDR3 sequence: CASSTEGTTNQPQHF. CDR3 sequence (DNA): TGTGCCAGTAGTACCGAGGGGACAACAAATCAGCCCCAGCATTTT.

The CDR3 DNA reads as TGTGCCAGCAGCCCCGCCGGGGGCACTGAAGCTTTCTTT. Amino acids: CASSPAGGTEAFF. The V gene is TRBV7-9, the J gene TRBJ1-1; D is perhaps TRBD1 (5 bases). CDR3 length equals 13 residues. The V gene's germline CDR1 is SEHNR and CDR2 FQNEAQ (reference sequence). V dropped 5 bases and J dropped 4 bases, with 11 bases sitting between them.

This clone was seen a handful of times. V and J are TRBV7-9 and TRBJ2-2; D is ambiguous. Deletions cut 4 bases from V and 6 bases from J, with 6 bases between. The CDR3 length is 12 residues. The germline V gene has CDR1 SEHNR and CDR2 FQNEAQ (reference sequence). The CDR3 region has the DNA TGTGCCAGCAGCTCCCAGGCCGGGGAGCTGTTTTTT. Translation gives CASSSQAGELFF.

The chain couples TRBV12-3 or TRBV12-4 to TRBJ2-5; 9 nucleotides align to TRBD2. V shed 6 bases, J shed 7 bases, and the junction held 6 bases outside the gene matches. CDR3 size: 13 residues. The CDR3 DNA follows: TGTGCCAGCAGCCCGGGACTAGCTTGGACCCAGTACTTC. Protein product: CASSPGLAWTQYF.

The rearrangement uses TRBV11-2 and TRBJ1-1, with TRBD1 identical over 8 bases. This CDR3 contains 13 residues. CDR1 SGHAT and CDR2 FQNNGV come from the germline V gene. The V gene end was trimmed by 1 base and the J gene end by 7 bases; junction bases not matched to a gene: 2. CDR3 sequence (DNA): TGTGCCAGCAGCTTAGTACAGGGGGGTGAAGCTTTCTTT. As protein: CASSLVQGGEAFF.

The chain joins TRBV10-3 to TRBJ2-2; TRBD2 aligns across 12 bases. V shed 6 bases, J shed 6 bases, and the junction held 5 bases outside the gene matches. The germline CDR1 and CDR2 sequences are ENHRY and SYGVKD. This CDR3 comprises 15 residues. This CDR3 reads CAIRMTSGSSGELFF. For the CDR3, the DNA is TGTGCCATCAGGATGACTAGCGGGAGTTCCGGGGAGCTGTTTTTT.

The V call is TRBV19, the J call TRBJ2-7; 8 bases map to TRBD1. Per germline, CDR1 LNHDA and CDR2 SQIVND (reference sequence). J gave up 5 bases and V 5 bases, and 8 bases lay outside the gene matches. The CDR3 is 14 residues long. The CDR3 here is CASSAQTGENEQYF. DNA of the CDR3: TGTGCCAGTAGTGCCCAGACAGGGGAGAACGAGCAGTACTTC.

The chain is built from TRBV2 and TRBJ1-5; a possible D gene is TRBD1 (6 bases). V was trimmed by 2 bases and J by 2 bases, leaving 13 bases between them. This CDR3 has 16 amino acids. Germline CDR1 is SNHLY and CDR2 is FYNNEI. Here the CDR3 reads CASSETGAGGNQPQHF. Here the CDR3 DNA reads TGTGCCAGCAGTGAAACGGGGGCGGGGGGCAATCAGCCCCAGCATTTT. Based on the CDR3 plus reference TRBV2 and TRBJ1-5, the full variable domain is EPEVTQTPSHQVTQMGQEVILRCVPISNHLYFYWYRQILGQKVEFLVSFYNNEISEKSEIFDDQFSVERPDGSNFTLKIRSTKLEDSAMYFCASSETGAGGNQPQHFGDGTRLSIL.

The chain has TRBV10-2 and TRBJ2-7; 8 nucleotides agree with TRBD1. The CDR3 runs 13 residues. V shed 10 bases, J shed 7 bases, and the junction held 12 bases outside the gene matches. In germline, CDR1 is WSHSY, CDR2 SAAADI. CDR3 nucleotides: TGCGCCACCACGGGACAGGTCTCCTGGGAGCAGTACTTC. It translates to CATTGQVSWEQYF.

The rearrangement uses TRBV5-4 and TRBJ1-2; 9 positions match TRBD1. The CDR3 spans 16 residues. The V gene's germline CDR1 is SGHNT and CDR2 YYREEE (reference sequence). With V trimmed by 4 bases and J by 4 bases, 11 bases remained unmatched. CDR3 sequence reads: CASSRDRADPFYGYTF. DNA for the CDR3: TGTGCCAGCAGCCGGGACAGGGCCGACCCTTTCTATGGCTACACCTTC.

The rearrangement links TRBV12-3 or TRBV12-4 to TRBJ2-7; D remains unclear. The length of the CDR3 is 11 residues. Trimming took 1 base from V and 9 from J, leaving 7 bases between them. Here the CDR3 reads CASSLGSGQYF. CDR3 coding DNA: TGTGCCAGCAGTTTAGGTTCGGGGCAGTACTTC.

V and J are TRBV27 and TRBJ1-2; TRBD1 is a possible D gene (6 bases). The CDR3 extends over 12 amino acids. Trimming pared 4 bases from V and 8 bases from J, leaving 11 bases between. Germline V gives CDR1 MNHEY, CDR2 SMNVEV (reference sequence). The CDR3 sequence is CASSSGVGGYTF. CDR3 DNA: TGTGCCAGCAGTTCAGGGGTGGGCGGCTACACCTTC.

The V and J genes are TRBV3-1 (or the pseudogene TRBV3-2) and TRBJ1-1; weak D call: TRBD1 (6 bases). V lost 5 bases and J lost 1, with 14 bases in between. Germline V gene sequence: CDR1 LGHDT, CDR2 YNNKEL (reference sequence). The CDR3 has 15 residues. As DNA, the CDR3 is TGTGCCAGCAGCTACGGGACACCCCCGAACACTGAAGCTTTCTTT. Its translation is CASSYGTPPNTEAFF.

The CDR3 here is CAISVGNSEQYF. CDR3 nucleotide sequence: TGTGCCATCAGCGTTGGCAATTCCGAGCAGTACTTC. The J gene is TRBJ2-7, the V gene TRBV10-3; D ambiguous. The germline V and J ends were trimmed by 6 bases and 6 bases, with 12 bases remaining between them. The CDR3 length is 12 residues. In germline, CDR1 is ENHRY, CDR2 SYGVKD.

In this sample, this clone turned up a few times. V and J are TRBV3-1 (or the pseudogene TRBV3-2) and TRBJ2-1; the D is unclear. Trimming took 7 bases from V and 8 from J, leaving 12 bases between them. The CDR3 runs to 12 residues. CDR1 and CDR2 from the germline V gene are LGHDT and YNNKEL (reference sequence). This chain's CDR3 is CASMGIRDEQFF. CDR3 coding DNA: TGTGCCAGCATGGGTATCCGGGATGAGCAGTTCTTC.

V gene TRBV18 combines with J gene TRBJ1-5; 7 positions match TRBD1. The CDR3 has 15 residues. The germline gives CDR1 KGHSH, CDR2 LQKENI. J lost 4 bases, V lost 2 bases, and 5 bases had no gene match. In DNA, the CDR3 is TGTGCCAGCTCACCATCGACAGGGTCTAATCAGCCCCAGCATTTT. Encoded protein: CASSPSTGSNQPQHF.

This clone was picked up one time. DNA of the CDR3: TGTGCCAGCAGTAAAGAGGGGAATGAGCAGTTCTTC. Translation gives CASSKEGNEQFF. The chain combines TRBV2 with TRBJ2-1, with D tentatively TRBD1 or TRBD2 (5 bases each). Trimming took off 5 bases at V and 7 bases at J, with 9 bases between the two ends. CDR1 and CDR2 from the germline V gene are SNHLY and FYNNEI. There are 12 residues in the CDR3.

Only one count was recorded for this clone. The rearrangement uses TRBV3-1 (or the pseudogene TRBV3-2) and TRBJ1-4, with 7 bases identical to TRBD1. Trimming took 0 bases from V and 6 from J; bases not matched to a gene: 7. CDR1 and CDR2 from the germline V gene are LGHDT and YNNKEL (reference sequence). The CDR3 covers 16 residues. This CDR3 is CASSQDWGQYDEKLFF. CDR3 sequence (DNA): TGTGCCAGCAGCCAAGATTGGGGACAGTACGATGAAAAACTGTTTTTT.

This clone was seen a single time. This rearrangement joins TRBV30 to TRBJ2-1; 12 bases align to TRBD2. The V gene's germline CDR1 is GTSNPN and CDR2 SVGIG (reference sequence). The CDR3 length is 14 residues. The V gene end was trimmed by 6 bases and the J gene end by 8 bases; junction bases not matched to a gene: 8. The CDR3 nucleotides are TGTGCCTGCCGAACTAGCGGGAGGCCCCATGAGCAGTTCTTC. Its protein is CACRTSGRPHEQFF.

V usage is TRBV7-8 and J usage is TRBJ2-1, with TRBD2 matching 7 bases. This CDR3 comprises 15 residues. In germline, CDR1 is SGHVS, CDR2 FQNEAQ. V lost 2 bases to trimming and J lost 7 bases; unmatched junction nucleotides: 8. The CDR3 is CASSLRRAGINEQFF. The CDR3 region has the DNA TGTGCCAGCAGCTTAAGGAGAGCGGGAATTAATGAGCAGTTCTTC. The full variable domain, completed using reference TRBV7-8 and TRBJ2-1, is GAGVSQSPRYKVAKRGQDVALRCDPISGHVSLFWYQQALGQGPEFLTYFQNEAQLDKSGLPSDRFFAERPEGSVSTLKIQRTQQEDSAVYLCASSLRRAGINEQFFGPGTRLTVL.

In nucleotides, the CDR3 is TGTGCCAGCAGCCCGACAGGCCCGAGGCTCAACTATGGCTACACCTTC. Translated: CASSPTGPRLNYGYTF. This chain connects TRBV7-9 to TRBJ1-2; a weak D match, TRBD1 (6 bases). This CDR3 has 16 amino acids. CDR1 SEHNR and CDR2 FQNEAQ come from the germline V gene (reference sequence). V was cut by 5 bases and J by 2 bases, with 18 bases left in between.

J is TRBJ1-1 and V is TRBV12-1; no check of the table's D call, TRBD1, against the DNA was made. TRBV12-1 is termed a pseudogene. This CDR3 comprises 16 residues. CDR3 sequence reads: CASNFPKNRVNTEAFF. The CDR3 region has the DNA TGTGCCAGCAACTTTCCCAAGAACAGGGTGAACACTGAAGCTTTCTTT.

The chain couples TRBV9 to TRBJ1-3; D possibly corresponds to TRBD1 (5 bases). Between the trimmed V and J ends, which lost 3 bases and 0 bases, there was a span of 19 bases. CDR1 is SGDLS and CDR2 is YYNGEE in the germline V gene. The CDR3 sequence is 18 residues long. CDR3 in DNA: TGTGCCAGCAGCGCCGGGAGGGGCAGTTGGGTCTCTGGAAACACCATATATTTT. This sequence encodes CASSAGRGSWVSGNTIYF.